Listed below are T cell receptor beta chains from one sample, sequenced in a study of molecular identifiers for immune sequencing clone quantification. Using its own MiXCR run on the PCR reads, TCRdb lists one record per CDR3 protein. The table includes roughly 86,000 distinct CDR3 sequences, roughly 20% detected once. Sequencing was performed on naive CD8+ T cells from blood, with Jurkat cell RNA spiked in. The origin of the receptors is a human donor in good health. Some libraries in this study had Jurkat cell RNA spiked in. Both conserved end residues are part of each CDR3. Each record gives: CDR3 DNA, CDR3 protein, V gene, CDR3 length, J gene, D gene, clone size. The D gene is left open where the match is weak. Clone size is not always given. Where it is, it says once, few, many or a class for expanded clones.

CDR3 DNA: TGCAGTGCTAGAGTGCGGTGGGGGAGTCACACTGAAGCTTTCTTT
CDR3 protein: CSARVRWGSHTEAFF
V gene: TRBV20-1
CDR3 length: 15
J gene: TRBJ1-1
D gene: .
clone size: .

CDR3 DNA: TGTGCCAGCAGTTTAACAGGGCTTAACTCTTTCTACGAGCAGTACTTC
CDR3 protein: CASSLTGLNSFYEQYF
V gene: TRBV27
CDR3 length: 16
J gene: TRBJ2-7
D gene: .
clone size: many

CDR3 DNA: TGTGCCAGCCGGGACTTCTCCTACGAGCAGTACTTC
CDR3 protein: CASRDFSYEQYF
V gene: TRBV2
CDR3 length: 12
J gene: TRBJ2-7
D gene: .
clone size: many

CDR3 DNA: TGTGCCAGCAGACACGCGGGAAGCTCCTACAATGAGCAGCTCTTC
CDR3 protein: CASRHAGSSYNEQLF
V gene: TRBV7-2
CDR3 length: 15
J gene: TRBJ2-1
D gene: .
clone size: .

CDR3 DNA: TGTGCCAGCAACTTAACAGGTGATGAAAAACTGTTTTTT
CDR3 protein: CASNLTGDEKLFF
V gene: TRBV7-9
CDR3 length: 13
J gene: TRBJ1-4
D gene: .
clone size: once

CDR3 DNA: TGCGCCAGCAGCCAAGATCCCTGGACAGGGGGGCAGCCCCAGCATTTT
CDR3 protein: CASSQDPWTGGQPQHF
V gene: TRBV4-3
CDR3 length: 16
J gene: TRBJ1-5
D gene: TRBD1
clone size: many

CDR3 DNA: TGTGCCATCAGTGAAGGCCAGGACGCCAGCTCCTACAATGAGCAGTTCTTC
CDR3 protein: CAISEGQDASSYNEQFF
V gene: TRBV10-3
CDR3 length: 17
J gene: TRBJ2-1
D gene: .
clone size: .

CDR3 DNA: TGTGCCAGCAGTCAAGGGACTAGCGGGCGAGAGACCCAGTACTTC
CDR3 protein: CASSQGTSGRETQYF
V gene: TRBV27
CDR3 length: 15
J gene: TRBJ2-5
D gene: TRBD2
clone size: few

CDR3 DNA: TGTGCCAGCAGCTTGGAATTTAGCGGGGGTGAGACCCAGTACTTC
CDR3 protein: CASSLEFSGGETQYF
V gene: TRBV5-6
CDR3 length: 15
J gene: TRBJ2-5
D gene: TRBD2
clone size: few

CDR3 DNA: TGCAGTGCCAAGCCGATCAATGAGCAGTTCTTC
CDR3 protein: CSAKPINEQFF
V gene: TRBV20-1
CDR3 length: 11
J gene: TRBJ2-1
D gene: .
clone size: few

CDR3 DNA: TGTGCCTGGAGTGCGGGGTTTTATCCTTCGGAGCAGTACTTC
CDR3 protein: CAWSAGFYPSEQYF
V gene: TRBV30
CDR3 length: 14
J gene: TRBJ2-7
D gene: .
clone size: many

CDR3 DNA: TGCGCCAGCAGCCCAGATGACTACAATGAGCAGTTCTTC
CDR3 protein: CASSPDDYNEQFF
V gene: TRBV4-3
CDR3 length: 13
J gene: TRBJ2-1
D gene: .
clone size: .

CDR3 DNA: TGTGCCAGCAGCTTAACTTTGGGGGGTGGAACCAATGAGCAGTTCTTC
CDR3 protein: CASSLTLGGGTNEQFF
V gene: TRBV7-3
CDR3 length: 16
J gene: TRBJ2-1
D gene: .
clone size: many

CDR3 DNA: TGTGCCAGCAGTGCCCTGGGGGGAGAGCAGTACTTC
CDR3 protein: CASSALGGEQYF
V gene: TRBV6-2/TRBV6-3
CDR3 length: 12
J gene: TRBJ2-7
D gene: .
clone size: many

CDR3 DNA: TGCGCCAGCAGCCAACTCAAAACCGGGACAGGTTTCGCCGGGGAGCTGTTTTTT
CDR3 protein: CASSQLKTGTGFAGELFF
V gene: TRBV4-1
CDR3 length: 18
J gene: TRBJ2-2
D gene: TRBD1
clone size: many

CDR3 DNA: TGTGCCAGCACTAGGGGGATCGACAATGAGCAGTTCTTC
CDR3 protein: CASTRGIDNEQFF
V gene: TRBV6-5
CDR3 length: 13
J gene: TRBJ2-1
D gene: .
clone size: many

CDR3 DNA: TGTGCCAGCAGCTTAGAGGCAGGCAGCTTGAACACTGAAGCTTTCTTT
CDR3 protein: CASSLEAGSLNTEAFF
V gene: TRBV7-2
CDR3 length: 16
J gene: TRBJ1-1
D gene: .
clone size: many

CDR3 DNA: TGCGCCAGCAGCCAAGATCGAACAGGGGAGTCCTACGAGCAGTACTTC
CDR3 protein: CASSQDRTGESYEQYF
V gene: TRBV4-3
CDR3 length: 16
J gene: TRBJ2-7
D gene: TRBD1
clone size: many

CDR3 DNA: TGCAGTGCCAGGGACAGGGGGCGCCGCGAGCAGTACTTC
CDR3 protein: CSARDRGRREQYF
V gene: TRBV20-1
CDR3 length: 13
J gene: TRBJ2-7
D gene: TRBD1
clone size: few

CDR3 DNA: TGTGCCAGCAGTTTAGGTGTAGACAGCCTCTACGAGCAGTACTTC
CDR3 protein: CASSLGVDSLYEQYF
V gene: TRBV6-5
CDR3 length: 15
J gene: TRBJ2-7
D gene: .
clone size: many

CDR3 DNA: TGTGCCAGCTCACCCCGTGGGACTAGCGGGGAATACAATGAGCAGTTCTTC
CDR3 protein: CASSPRGTSGEYNEQFF
V gene: TRBV18
CDR3 length: 17
J gene: TRBJ2-1
D gene: TRBD2
clone size: many

CDR3 DNA: TGTGCCAGCAGCTCCGGGGTAGGCGGAAACACCATATATTTT
CDR3 protein: CASSSGVGGNTIYF
V gene: TRBV13
CDR3 length: 14
J gene: TRBJ1-3
D gene: .
clone size: many

CDR3 DNA: TGCGCCAGCAGCTTGGTAGGGCGCGGGTTGGACAATGAGCAGTTCTTC
CDR3 protein: CASSLVGRGLDNEQFF
V gene: TRBV5-1
CDR3 length: 16
J gene: TRBJ2-1
D gene: .
clone size: many

CDR3 DNA: TGTGCCAGTAGTAGGGACACCCCTTTTGGTGAGCAGTTCTTC
CDR3 protein: CASSRDTPFGEQFF
V gene: TRBV19
CDR3 length: 14
J gene: TRBJ2-1
D gene: .
clone size: .

CDR3 DNA: TGTGCCAGTACTAGCGGGGGGGCCTATGAGCAGTTCTTC
CDR3 protein: CASTSGGAYEQFF
V gene: TRBV27
CDR3 length: 13
J gene: TRBJ2-1
D gene: TRBD2
clone size: many

CDR3 DNA: TGTGCCAGCAGCTCCCCAGGGGCGGTACCATACAATGAGCAGTTCTTC
CDR3 protein: CASSSPGAVPYNEQFF
V gene: TRBV7-2
CDR3 length: 16
J gene: TRBJ2-1
D gene: .
clone size: many

CDR3 DNA: TGTGCCAGCAGAACTTGGCTGAACACTGAAGCTTTCTTT
CDR3 protein: CASRTWLNTEAFF
V gene: TRBV7-2
CDR3 length: 13
J gene: TRBJ1-1
D gene: .
clone size: many

CDR3 DNA: TGTCCCATCAGTGAGTCCCTGACCGGGACAGGGGGGCCAGATACGCAGTATTTT
CDR3 protein: CPISESLTGTGGPDTQYF
V gene: TRBV10-3
CDR3 length: 18
J gene: TRBJ2-3
D gene: TRBD1
clone size: .

CDR3 DNA: TGTGCCAGCAGCACATTCGACAGGGGGCCCTACGAGCAGTACTTC
CDR3 protein: CASSTFDRGPYEQYF
V gene: TRBV7-2
CDR3 length: 15
J gene: TRBJ2-7
D gene: TRBD1
clone size: many

CDR3 DNA: TGTGCCTGGAGCCCGGGGCCGATTTTCTTCTCTGGAAACACCATATATTTT
CDR3 protein: CAWSPGPIFFSGNTIYF
V gene: TRBV30
CDR3 length: 17
J gene: TRBJ1-3
D gene: .
clone size: many

CDR3 DNA: TGTGCCAGTAGTATAGGTTCTGGGGGGACAGTATCTGAAGCTTTCTTT
CDR3 protein: CASSIGSGGTVSEAFF
V gene: TRBV19
CDR3 length: 16
J gene: TRBJ1-1
D gene: TRBD1
clone size: many

CDR3 DNA: TGCGCCAGCAGCTTGGAACTAGTTGAGACCCAGTACTTC
CDR3 protein: CASSLELVETQYF
V gene: TRBV5-1
CDR3 length: 13
J gene: TRBJ2-5
D gene: .
clone size: many

CDR3 DNA: TGCGCCAGCAGGCCAGAGCGTATATGGACTGAAGCTTTCTTT
CDR3 protein: CASRPERIWTEAFF
V gene: TRBV4-1
CDR3 length: 14
J gene: TRBJ1-1
D gene: .
clone size: many

CDR3 DNA: TGTGCCAGTAGTATGGGACTGATCTACGAGCAGTACTTC
CDR3 protein: CASSMGLIYEQYF
V gene: TRBV19
CDR3 length: 13
J gene: TRBJ2-7
D gene: .
clone size: many

CDR3 DNA: TGTGCCAGCAGTAACTTGGACAGGCCAAACACTGAAGCTTTCTTT
CDR3 protein: CASSNLDRPNTEAFF
V gene: TRBV6-2/TRBV6-3
CDR3 length: 15
J gene: TRBJ1-1
D gene: TRBD1
clone size: many

CDR3 DNA: TGTGCCAGTAGTCTGACAGCCGTGGGCGAAAAACTGTTTTTT
CDR3 protein: CASSLTAVGEKLFF
V gene: TRBV19
CDR3 length: 14
J gene: TRBJ1-4
D gene: .
clone size: .

CDR3 DNA: TGTGCCAGCAGTTTACGGGCAAGGCAAGGTGAAAACATTCAGTACTTC
CDR3 protein: CASSLRARQGENIQYF
V gene: TRBV28
CDR3 length: 16
J gene: TRBJ2-4
D gene: .
clone size: .

CDR3 DNA: TGTGCCAGCAGTTACCCAGACCCCGAAGCTTTCTTT
CDR3 protein: CASSYPDPEAFF
V gene: TRBV6-2/TRBV6-3
CDR3 length: 12
J gene: TRBJ1-1
D gene: .
clone size: many

CDR3 DNA: TGTGCCAGCAGCTTGGGAGGGTCTAACTCGCTTGTTTACTATGGCTACACCTTC
CDR3 protein: CASSLGGSNSLVYYGYTF
V gene: TRBV5-5
CDR3 length: 18
J gene: TRBJ1-2
D gene: .
clone size: many

CDR3 DNA: TGTGCCTGGAGACAGGGAGTCACCTACGAGCAGTACTTC
CDR3 protein: CAWRQGVTYEQYF
V gene: TRBV30
CDR3 length: 13
J gene: TRBJ2-7
D gene: .
clone size: few

CDR3 DNA: TGTGCCAGCAGTGATTCGGACAGGGGCGCTGAAGCTTTCTTT
CDR3 protein: CASSDSDRGAEAFF
V gene: TRBV12-3/TRBV12-4
CDR3 length: 14
J gene: TRBJ1-1
D gene: TRBD1
clone size: few

CDR3 DNA: TGTGCCAGCAGTCCTTACCCCCCTAGCGGGAGTGCAGATACGCAGTATTTT
CDR3 protein: CASSPYPPSGSADTQYF
V gene: TRBV27
CDR3 length: 17
J gene: TRBJ2-3
D gene: TRBD2
clone size: many

CDR3 DNA: TGTGCCAGCAGCCCTGTCACAGCTAGTACTCAAGCTTTCTTT
CDR3 protein: CASSPVTASTQAFF
V gene: TRBV12-3/TRBV12-4
CDR3 length: 14
J gene: TRBJ1-1
D gene: .
clone size: many

CDR3 DNA: TGCGCCAGCAGCCAAGATCGGGCGGGAGCGGATACGCAGTATTTT
CDR3 protein: CASSQDRAGADTQYF
V gene: TRBV4-3
CDR3 length: 15
J gene: TRBJ2-3
D gene: TRBD2
clone size: many

CDR3 DNA: TGTGCCAGCAGCTTACAGGGTGGCGAGCAGTACTTC
CDR3 protein: CASSLQGGEQYF
V gene: TRBV7-9
CDR3 length: 12
J gene: TRBJ2-7
D gene: .
clone size: many

CDR3 DNA: TGTGCCAGCAGCCGAACCCCGAATCAGCCCCAGCATTTT
CDR3 protein: CASSRTPNQPQHF
V gene: TRBV5-6
CDR3 length: 13
J gene: TRBJ1-5
D gene: .
clone size: many

CDR3 DNA: TGCGCCAGCAGCCAGGACAGGGGGAACTACAATGAGCAGTTCTTC
CDR3 protein: CASSQDRGNYNEQFF
V gene: TRBV4-3
CDR3 length: 15
J gene: TRBJ2-1
D gene: TRBD1
clone size: many

CDR3 DNA: TGTGCCAGCAGTTACGACCAAGAGACCCAGTACTTC
CDR3 protein: CASSYDQETQYF
V gene: TRBV12-3/TRBV12-4
CDR3 length: 12
J gene: TRBJ2-5
D gene: .
clone size: many

CDR3 DNA: TGTGCCAGCAGTTCTGGCGGGAGCACAGATACGCAGTATTTT
CDR3 protein: CASSSGGSTDTQYF
V gene: TRBV12-3/TRBV12-4
CDR3 length: 14
J gene: TRBJ2-3
D gene: .
clone size: many

CDR3 DNA: TGTGCCAGCAGCTCATCTATGTCCTCTTACGAGCAGTACTTC
CDR3 protein: CASSSSMSSYEQYF
V gene: TRBV5-6
CDR3 length: 14
J gene: TRBJ2-7
D gene: .
clone size: .

CDR3 DNA: TGTGCCAGCTCACCATTGGAGGACAATCAGCCCCAGCATTTT
CDR3 protein: CASSPLEDNQPQHF
V gene: TRBV18
CDR3 length: 14
J gene: TRBJ1-5
D gene: .
clone size: many

CDR3 DNA: TGTGCCAGCAGTCCATGGACGGCATATGGCTACACCTTC
CDR3 protein: CASSPWTAYGYTF
V gene: TRBV12-3/TRBV12-4
CDR3 length: 13
J gene: TRBJ1-2
D gene: .
clone size: many

CDR3 DNA: TGTGCCAGCGCCCCTGTTACGCCATCTGGGGCCAACGTCCTGACTTTC
CDR3 protein: CASAPVTPSGANVLTF
V gene: TRBV27
CDR3 length: 16
J gene: TRBJ2-6
D gene: .
clone size: many

CDR3 DNA: TGCGCCAGCAGCCAGGGGGGTGGTGAAGCTTTCTTT
CDR3 protein: CASSQGGGEAFF
V gene: TRBV10-2
CDR3 length: 12
J gene: TRBJ1-1
D gene: TRBD1
clone size: many

CDR3 DNA: TGCAGCGTAAAGCGGGGACAGGGTAGTACGGCTGAAGCTTTCTTT
CDR3 protein: CSVKRGQGSTAEAFF
V gene: TRBV29-1
CDR3 length: 15
J gene: TRBJ1-1
D gene: TRBD1
clone size: many

CDR3 DNA: TGTGCCAGCGGTCTGCCGGGGAACGAGCAGTACTTC
CDR3 protein: CASGLPGNEQYF
V gene: TRBV27
CDR3 length: 12
J gene: TRBJ2-7
D gene: .
clone size: .

CDR3 DNA: TGTGCCAGTAGTATTGCGGGACGTCTCTCTGGGGCCAACGTCCTGACTTTC
CDR3 protein: CASSIAGRLSGANVLTF
V gene: TRBV19
CDR3 length: 17
J gene: TRBJ2-6
D gene: .
clone size: .

CDR3 DNA: TGTGCCAGCAGTGAATTGGCCGGGACAGGGACCTACGAGCAGTACTTC
CDR3 protein: CASSELAGTGTYEQYF
V gene: TRBV6-1
CDR3 length: 16
J gene: TRBJ2-7
D gene: TRBD1
clone size: many

CDR3 DNA: TGCGCCAGCAGCTGGACAGGGGGCTCTAACGAGCAGTACTTC
CDR3 protein: CASSWTGGSNEQYF
V gene: TRBV5-1
CDR3 length: 14
J gene: TRBJ2-7
D gene: TRBD1
clone size: many

CDR3 DNA: TGCGCCAGCGCATTGGACAGGGGGAACGAGCAGTACTTC
CDR3 protein: CASALDRGNEQYF
V gene: TRBV4-1
CDR3 length: 13
J gene: TRBJ2-7
D gene: TRBD1
clone size: many